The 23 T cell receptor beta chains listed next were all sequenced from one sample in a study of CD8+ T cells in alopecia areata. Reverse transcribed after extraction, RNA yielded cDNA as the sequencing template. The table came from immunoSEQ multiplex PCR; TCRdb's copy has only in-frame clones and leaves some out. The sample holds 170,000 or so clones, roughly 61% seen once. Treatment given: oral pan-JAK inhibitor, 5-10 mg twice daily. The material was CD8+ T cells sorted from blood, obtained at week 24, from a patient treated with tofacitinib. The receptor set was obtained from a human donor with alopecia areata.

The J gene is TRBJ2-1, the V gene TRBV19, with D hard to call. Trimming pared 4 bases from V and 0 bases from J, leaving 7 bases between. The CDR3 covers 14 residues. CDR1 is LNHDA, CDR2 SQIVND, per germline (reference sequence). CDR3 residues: CASSNWGSYNEQFF. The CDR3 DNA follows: TGTGCCAGTAGTAACTGGGGCTCCTACAATGAGCAGTTCTTC.

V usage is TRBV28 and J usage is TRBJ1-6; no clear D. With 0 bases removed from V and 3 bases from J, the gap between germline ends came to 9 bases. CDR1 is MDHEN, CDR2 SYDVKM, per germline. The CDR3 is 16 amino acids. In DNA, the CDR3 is TGTGCCAGCAGTTTATGGCAGTCGAACTATAATTCACCCCTCCACTTT. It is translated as CASSLWQSNYNSPLHF.

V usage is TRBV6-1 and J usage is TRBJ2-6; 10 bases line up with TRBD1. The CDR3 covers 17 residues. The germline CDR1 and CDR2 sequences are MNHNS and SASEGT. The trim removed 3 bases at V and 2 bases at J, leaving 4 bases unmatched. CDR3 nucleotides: TGTGCCAGCAGTGAGGACAGGGGGTCGCCTGGGGCCAACGTCCTGACTTTC. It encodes CASSEDRGSPGANVLTF.

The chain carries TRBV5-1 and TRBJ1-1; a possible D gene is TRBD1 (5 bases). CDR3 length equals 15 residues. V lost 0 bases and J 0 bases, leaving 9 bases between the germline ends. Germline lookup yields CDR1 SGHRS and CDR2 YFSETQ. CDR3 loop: CASSLGDRVNTEAFF. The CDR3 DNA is TGCGCCAGCAGCTTGGGCGACAGAGTGAACACTGAAGCTTTCTTT.

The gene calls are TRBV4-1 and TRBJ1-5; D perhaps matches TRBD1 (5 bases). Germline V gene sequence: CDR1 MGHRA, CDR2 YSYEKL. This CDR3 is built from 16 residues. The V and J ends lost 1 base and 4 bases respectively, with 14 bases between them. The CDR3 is CASSQGQTIGNQPQHF. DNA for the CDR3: TGCGCCAGCAGCCAAGGACAGACTATAGGGAATCAGCCCCAGCATTTT.

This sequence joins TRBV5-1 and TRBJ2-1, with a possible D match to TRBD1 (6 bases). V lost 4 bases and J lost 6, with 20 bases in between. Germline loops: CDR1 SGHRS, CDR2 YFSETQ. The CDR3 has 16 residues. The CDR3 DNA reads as TGCGCCAGCAGCGTTGAGTGGACTGGGGGCTCCAATGAGCAGTTCTTC. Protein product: CASSVEWTGGSNEQFF.

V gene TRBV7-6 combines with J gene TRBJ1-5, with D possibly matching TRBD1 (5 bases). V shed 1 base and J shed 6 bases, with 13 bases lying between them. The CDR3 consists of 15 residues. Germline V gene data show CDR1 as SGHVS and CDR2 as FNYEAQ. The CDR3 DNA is TGTGCCAGCAGCTTAGGGCAGGGTTTGTCTCAGCCCCAGCATTTT. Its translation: CASSLGQGLSQPQHF. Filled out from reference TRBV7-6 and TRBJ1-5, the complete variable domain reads GAGVSQSPRYKVTKRGQDVALRCDPISGHVSLYWYRQALGQGPEFLTYFNYEAQQDKSGLPNDRFSAERPEGSISTLTIQRTEQRDSAMYRCASSLGQGLSQPQHFGDGTRLSIL.

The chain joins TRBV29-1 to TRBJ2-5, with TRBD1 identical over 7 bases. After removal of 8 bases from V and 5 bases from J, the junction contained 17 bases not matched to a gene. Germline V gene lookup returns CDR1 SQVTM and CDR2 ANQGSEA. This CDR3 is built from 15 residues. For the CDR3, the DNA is TGCAGCTCCTCCGGGACAGCCGCACTATTGGAGACCCAGTACTTC. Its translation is CSSSGTAALLETQYF.

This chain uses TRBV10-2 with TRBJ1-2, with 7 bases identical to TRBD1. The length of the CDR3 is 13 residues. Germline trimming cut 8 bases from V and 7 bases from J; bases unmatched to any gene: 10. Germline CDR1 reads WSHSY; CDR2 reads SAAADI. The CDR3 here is CASGFRGQRGYTF. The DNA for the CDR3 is TGCGCCAGCGGATTTAGGGGGCAACGTGGCTACACCTTC.

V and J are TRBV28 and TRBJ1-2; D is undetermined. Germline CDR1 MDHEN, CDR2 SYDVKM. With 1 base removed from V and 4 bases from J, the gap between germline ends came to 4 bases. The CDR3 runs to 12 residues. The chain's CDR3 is CASSLFSYGYTF. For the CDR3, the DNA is TGTGCCAGCAGTTTATTCAGCTATGGCTACACCTTC.

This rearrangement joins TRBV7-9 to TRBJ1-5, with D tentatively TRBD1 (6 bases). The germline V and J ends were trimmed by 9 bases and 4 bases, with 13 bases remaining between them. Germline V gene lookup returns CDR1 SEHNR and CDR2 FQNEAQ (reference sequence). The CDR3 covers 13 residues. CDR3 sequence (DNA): TGTGCCAGTTCGGCAGGGGCTAATCAGCCCCAGCATTTT. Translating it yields CASSAGANQPQHF.

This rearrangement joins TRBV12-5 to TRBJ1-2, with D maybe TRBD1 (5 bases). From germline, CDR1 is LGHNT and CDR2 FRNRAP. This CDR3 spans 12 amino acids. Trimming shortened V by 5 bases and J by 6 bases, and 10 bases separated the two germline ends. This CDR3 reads CASGAGFDGYTF. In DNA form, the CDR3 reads TGTGCTAGTGGTGCAGGGTTTGATGGCTACACCTTC.

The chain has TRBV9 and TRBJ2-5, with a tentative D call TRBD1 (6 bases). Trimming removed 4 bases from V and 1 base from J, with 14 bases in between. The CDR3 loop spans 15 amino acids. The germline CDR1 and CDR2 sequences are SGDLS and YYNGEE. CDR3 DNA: TGTGCCAGCAGCCCCCGGACAGATGGCCAAGAGACCCAGTACTTC. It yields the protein CASSPRTDGQETQYF.

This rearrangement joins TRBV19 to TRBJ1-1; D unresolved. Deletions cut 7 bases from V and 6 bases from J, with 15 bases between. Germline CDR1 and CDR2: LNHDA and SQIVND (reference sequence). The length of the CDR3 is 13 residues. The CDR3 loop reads CASTPGEDPEAFF. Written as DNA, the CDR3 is TGTGCCAGTACCCCAGGCGAGGACCCTGAAGCTTTCTTT.

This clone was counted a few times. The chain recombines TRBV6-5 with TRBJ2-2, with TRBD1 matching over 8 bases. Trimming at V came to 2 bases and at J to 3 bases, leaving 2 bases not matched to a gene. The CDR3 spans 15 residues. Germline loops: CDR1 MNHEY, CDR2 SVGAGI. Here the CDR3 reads CASSYQQGDTGELFF. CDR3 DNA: TGTGCCAGCAGTTACCAACAGGGGGACACCGGGGAGCTGTTTTTT.

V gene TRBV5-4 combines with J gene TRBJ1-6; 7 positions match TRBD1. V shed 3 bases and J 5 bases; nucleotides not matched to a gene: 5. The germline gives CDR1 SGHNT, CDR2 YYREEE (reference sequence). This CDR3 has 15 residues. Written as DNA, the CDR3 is TGTGCCAGCAGCTATGGGACAGTAGATAATTCACCCCTCCACTTT. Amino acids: CASSYGTVDNSPLHF. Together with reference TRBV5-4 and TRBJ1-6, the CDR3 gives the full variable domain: ETGVTQSPTHLIKTRGQQVTLRCSSQSGHNTVSWYQQALGQGPQFIFQYYREEENGRGNFPPRFSGLQFPNYSSELNVNALELDDSALYLCASSYGTVDNSPLHFGNGTRLTVT.

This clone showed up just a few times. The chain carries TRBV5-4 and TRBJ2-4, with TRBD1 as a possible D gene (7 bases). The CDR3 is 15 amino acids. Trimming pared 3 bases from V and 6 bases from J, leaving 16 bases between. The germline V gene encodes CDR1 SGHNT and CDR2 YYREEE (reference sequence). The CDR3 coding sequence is TGTGCCAGCAGCTCAACCTTGCGGGACAGAAACATTCAGTACTTC. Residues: CASSSTLRDRNIQYF.

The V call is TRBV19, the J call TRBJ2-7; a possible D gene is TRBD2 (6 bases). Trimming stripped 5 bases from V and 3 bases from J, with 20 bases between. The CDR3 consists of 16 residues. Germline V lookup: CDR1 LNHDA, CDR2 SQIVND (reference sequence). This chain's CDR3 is CASSFTRGTAVYEQYF. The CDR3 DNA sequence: TGTGCCAGTAGTTTTACCCGCGGGACGGCCGTCTACGAGCAGTACTTC.

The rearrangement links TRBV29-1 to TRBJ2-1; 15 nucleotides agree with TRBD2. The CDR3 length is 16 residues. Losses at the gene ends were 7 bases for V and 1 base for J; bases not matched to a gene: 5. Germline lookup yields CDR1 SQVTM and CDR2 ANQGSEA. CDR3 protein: CSDGLAGGESYNEQFF. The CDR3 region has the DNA TGCAGCGACGGACTAGCGGGGGGGGAATCCTACAATGAGCAGTTCTTC.

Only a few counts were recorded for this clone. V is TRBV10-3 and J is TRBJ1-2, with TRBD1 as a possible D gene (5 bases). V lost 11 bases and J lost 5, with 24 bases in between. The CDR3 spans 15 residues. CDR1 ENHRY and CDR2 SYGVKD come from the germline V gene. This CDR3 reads CASGESGATAYGYTF. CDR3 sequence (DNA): TGTGCCTCGGGGGAATCCGGGGCGACGGCGTATGGCTACACCTTC.

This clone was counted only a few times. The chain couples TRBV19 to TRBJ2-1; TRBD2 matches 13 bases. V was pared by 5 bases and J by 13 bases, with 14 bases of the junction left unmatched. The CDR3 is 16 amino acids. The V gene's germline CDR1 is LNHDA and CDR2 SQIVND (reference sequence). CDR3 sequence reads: CASSPGSGLAGPFQFF. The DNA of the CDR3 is TGTGCCAGTAGTCCAGGGTCGGGACTAGCGGGGCCTTTTCAGTTCTTC.

CDR3 sequence: CASSVYREEGYTF. The DNA for the CDR3 is TGTGCCAGCAGCGTTTACAGGGAGGAGGGCTACACCTTC. J is TRBJ1-2 and V is TRBV9; D possibly corresponds to TRBD1 (6 bases). Germline V gives CDR1 SGDLS, CDR2 YYNGEE. The CDR3 is made up of 13 amino acids. V lost 2 bases and J 8 bases, leaving 13 bases between the germline ends.

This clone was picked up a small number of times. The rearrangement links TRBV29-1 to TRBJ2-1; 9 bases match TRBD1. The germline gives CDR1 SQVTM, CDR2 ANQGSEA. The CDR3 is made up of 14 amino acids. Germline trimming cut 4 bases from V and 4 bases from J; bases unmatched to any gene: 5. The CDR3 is CSVGRTGEYNEQFF. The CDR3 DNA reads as TGCAGCGTTGGTCGGACAGGGGAGTACAATGAGCAGTTCTTC.